These T cell receptor beta chains were read from a single sample in a study of shared clonotypes between healthy human individuals. The protocol was immunoSEQ multiplex PCR, while the TCRdb copy is restricted to in-frame clones and leaves out a portion. The sample yields 1.4 million to 1.5 million clones, roughly 96% seen once. Sequencing used naive CD4+ T cells sorted from blood. The origin of the receptors is a man between 25 and 39 years old in good health. Both conserved end residues are part of each CDR3. The D gene is left open where the match is weak. Expanded clones get a size class; other rows say once, few or many, or leave the size out.

V	size	D	J	CDR3	DNA
TRBV28	NA	TRBD1	TRBJ2-7	CASSLRQGGIYEQYF	TGTGCCAGCAGTTTACGACAGGGCGGAATTTACGAGCAGTACTTC
TRBV6-1	NA	TRBD1	TRBJ2-7	CASSVVGESRDRRSEQYF	TGTGCCAGCAGTGTAGTGGGGGAAAGCCGGGACAGACGTAGCGAGCAGTACTTC
TRBV7-7	NA	NA	TRBJ2-5	CASSLVGNHQETQYF	TGTGCTAGCAGCTTAGTAGGTAATCACCAAGAGACCCAGTACTTC
TRBV7-2	NA	NA	TRBJ2-3	CASNPNRAYTQYF	TGTGCCAGCAACCCAAACAGGGCATATACGCAGTATTTT
TRBV7-7	NA	TRBD2	TRBJ2-1	CASSLRSGSRENEQFF	TGTGCTAGCAGCTTGCGTAGCGGGAGTAGGGAGAATGAGCAGTTCTTC
TRBV19	NA	NA	TRBJ1-1	CASSIWVGTEAFF	TGTGCCAGTAGTATCTGGGTGGGCACTGAAGCTTTCTTT
TRBV12-5	NA	NA	TRBJ2-4	CASAHGSGGAPHIQYF	TGTGCTAGTGCCCACGGATCGGGGGGCGCGCCTCACATTCAGTACTTC
TRBV9	once	TRBD2	TRBJ2-7	CASSGISSGETYEQYF	TGTGCCAGCAGCGGGATCTCTAGCGGAGAGACCTACGAGCAGTACTTC
TRBV5-4	NA	NA	TRBJ2-7	CASSDGTGRNVEQYF	TGTGCCAGCAGCGACGGTACGGGACGGAACGTTGAGCAGTACTTC
TRBV11-2	NA	TRBD2	TRBJ2-1	CASSTGTSVYNEQFF	TGTGCCAGCAGCACCGGGACTAGCGTCTACAATGAGCAGTTCTTC
TRBV5-1	NA	NA	TRBJ2-3	CASSRSSTDTQYF	TGCGCCAGCTCCAGATCTAGCACAGATACGCAGTATTTT
TRBV9	NA	NA	TRBJ2-3	CASSGYPVYHASGTQYF	TGTGCCAGCAGCGGCTACCCGGTCTACCATGCCTCAGGCACGCAGTATTTT
TRBV7-9	NA	NA	TRBJ2-1	CASSPPSGYNEQFF	TGTGCCAGCAGCCCCCCGAGTGGGTACAATGAGCAGTTCTTC
TRBV6-4	NA	TRBD1	TRBJ2-7	CASRLTGDPSPEQYF	TGTGCCAGCAGATTGACAGGGGATCCTTCCCCCGAGCAGTACTTC
TRBV18	once	TRBD1	TRBJ2-7	CASSPGTGRYEQYF	TGTGCCAGCTCACCTGGGACAGGTCGCTACGAGCAGTACTTC
TRBV5-4	NA	TRBD1	TRBJ2-3	CASSKGQGVGTDTQYF	TGTGCCAGCAGCAAGGGACAGGGGGTAGGCACAGATACGCAGTATTTT
TRBV5-1	NA	NA	TRBJ2-5	CASSLMGLGETQYF	TGCGCCAGCAGCTTAATGGGCCTCGGGGAGACCCAGTACTTC
TRBV27	NA	NA	TRBJ2-7	CASSSLAGGSSSYEQYF	TGTGCCAGCAGTTCTCTCGCTGGGGGTTCCTCTTCCTACGAGCAGTACTTC
TRBV19	NA	TRBD2	TRBJ2-3	CASSTPRGRALDTQYF	TGTGCCAGTAGTACCCCACGGGGGAGGGCCTTGGATACGCAGTATTTT
TRBV7-6	few	NA	TRBJ1-5	CASSLAAAGSNQPQHF	TGTGCCAGCAGCTTAGCGGCCGCGGGGAGCAATCAGCCCCAGCATTTT
TRBV28	once	NA	TRBJ2-1	CASIPGMSSYNEQFF	TGTGCCAGCATCCCCGGAATGAGCTCCTACAATGAGCAGTTCTTC
TRBV28	NA	NA	TRBJ2-7	CASTRSAWGYSSYEQYF	TGTGCCAGCACTCGATCGGCGTGGGGTTATAGCTCCTACGAGCAGTACTTC
TRBV7-8	NA	NA	TRBJ2-1	CTCGRNEQFF	TGTACCTGCGGAAGGAATGAGCAGTTCTTC
TRBV5-5	NA	TRBD1	TRBJ1-2	CASSLTGQPYGYTF	TGTGCCAGCAGCTTGACGGGACAGCCCTATGGCTACACCTTC
TRBV4-1	NA	TRBD2	TRBJ2-1	CASSHLGLASNEQFF	TGCGCCAGCAGCCACCTCGGACTAGCGTCCAATGAGCAGTTCTTC
TRBV6-6	NA	NA	TRBJ2-3	CASRVTDTDTQYF	TGTGCCAGCAGGGTAACGGACACAGATACGCAGTATTTT
TRBV6-5	NA	NA	TRBJ2-7	CASSSSLSTYEQYF	TGTGCCAGCAGTTCAAGTCTGTCGACCTACGAGCAGTACTTC
TRBV7-9	few	NA	TRBJ1-2	CASSHRQGNGYTF	TGTGCCAGCAGCCACCGCCAGGGAAATGGCTACACCTTC
TRBV28	once	TRBD1	TRBJ1-5	CASSTPTGVGNQPQHF	TGTGCCAGCAGTACCCCGACAGGGGTGGGGAATCAGCCCCAGCATTTT
TRBV7-8	NA	NA	TRBJ2-3	CASSLHDTDTQYF	TGTGCCAGCAGCTTACACGACACAGATACGCAGTATTTT
TRBV18	NA	TRBD2	TRBJ2-1	CASSPRTSGMGEQFF	TGTGCCAGCTCACCAAGAACTAGCGGGATGGGTGAGCAGTTCTTC
TRBV20-1	NA	NA	TRBJ2-1	CSARQPNEQFF	TGCAGTGCTCGTCAACCCAATGAGCAGTTCTTC
TRBV19	few	NA	TRBJ1-2	CASSLNYGYTF	TGTGCCAGTAGTCTCAACTATGGCTACACCTTC
TRBV27	NA	NA	TRBJ2-1	CATHVAASTYNEQFF	TGTGCCACTCACGTAGCGGCGTCTACCTACAATGAGCAGTTCTTC
TRBV7-9	once	TRBD1	TRBJ2-7	CASSFQGANYEQYF	TGTGCCAGCAGCTTCCAGGGGGCGAACTACGAGCAGTACTTC